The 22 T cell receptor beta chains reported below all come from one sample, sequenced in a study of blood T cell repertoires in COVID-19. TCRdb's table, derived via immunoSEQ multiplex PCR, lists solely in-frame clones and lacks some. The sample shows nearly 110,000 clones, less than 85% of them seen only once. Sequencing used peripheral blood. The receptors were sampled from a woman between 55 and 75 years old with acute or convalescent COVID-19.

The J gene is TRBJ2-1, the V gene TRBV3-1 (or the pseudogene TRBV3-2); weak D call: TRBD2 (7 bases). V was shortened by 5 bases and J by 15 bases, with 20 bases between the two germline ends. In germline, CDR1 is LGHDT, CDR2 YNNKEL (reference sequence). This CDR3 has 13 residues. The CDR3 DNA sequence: TGTGCCAGCAGCTTCCACAGGGCCGGGGGGACGTTCTTC. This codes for CASSFHRAGGTFF.

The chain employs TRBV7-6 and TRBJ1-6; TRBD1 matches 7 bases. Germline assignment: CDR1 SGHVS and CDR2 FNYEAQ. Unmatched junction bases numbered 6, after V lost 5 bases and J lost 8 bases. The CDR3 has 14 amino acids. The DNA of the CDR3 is TGTGCCAGCAGCCGACAGGGTCCTGATTCACCCCTCCACTTT. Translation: CASSRQGPDSPLHF.

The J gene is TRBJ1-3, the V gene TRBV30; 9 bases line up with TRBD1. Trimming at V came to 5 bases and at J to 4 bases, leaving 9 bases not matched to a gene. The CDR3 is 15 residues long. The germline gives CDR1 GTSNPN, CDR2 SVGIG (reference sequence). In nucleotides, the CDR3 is TGTGCCTGGCAAGCCGGGACAGGGTGGGGAAACACCATATATTTT. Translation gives CAWQAGTGWGNTIYF.

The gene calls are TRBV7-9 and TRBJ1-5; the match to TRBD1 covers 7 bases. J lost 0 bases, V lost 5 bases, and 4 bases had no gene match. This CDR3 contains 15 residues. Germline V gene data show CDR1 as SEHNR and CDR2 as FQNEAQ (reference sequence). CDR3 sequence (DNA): TGTGCCAGCAGCCGGGGACAGTCTAGCAATCAGCCCCAGCATTTT. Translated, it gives CASSRGQSSNQPQHF.

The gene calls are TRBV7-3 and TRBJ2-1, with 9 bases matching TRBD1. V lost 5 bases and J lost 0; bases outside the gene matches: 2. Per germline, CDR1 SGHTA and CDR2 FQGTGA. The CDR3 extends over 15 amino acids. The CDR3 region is CASSGGQGSYNEQFF. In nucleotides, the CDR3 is TGTGCCAGCAGCGGGGGACAGGGCTCCTACAATGAGCAGTTCTTC. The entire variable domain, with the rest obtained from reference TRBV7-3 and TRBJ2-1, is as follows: GAGVSQTPSNKVTEKGKYVELRCDPISGHTALYWYRQSLGQGPEFLIYFQGTGAADDSGLPNDRFFAVRPEGSVSTLKIQRTERGDSAVYLCASSGGQGSYNEQFFGPGTRLTVL.

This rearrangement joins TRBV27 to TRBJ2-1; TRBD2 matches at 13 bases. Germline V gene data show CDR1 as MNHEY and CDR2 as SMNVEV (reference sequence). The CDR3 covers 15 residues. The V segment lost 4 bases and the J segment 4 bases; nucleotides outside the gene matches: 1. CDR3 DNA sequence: TGTGCCAGCAGTTCGGGACTAGCGGGATACAATGAGCAGTTCTTC. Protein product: CASSSGLAGYNEQFF.

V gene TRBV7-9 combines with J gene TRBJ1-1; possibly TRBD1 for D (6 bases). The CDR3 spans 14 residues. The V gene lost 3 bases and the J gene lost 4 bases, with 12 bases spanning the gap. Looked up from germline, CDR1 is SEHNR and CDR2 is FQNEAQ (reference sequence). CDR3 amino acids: CASSFGRGGTEAFF. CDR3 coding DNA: TGTGCCAGCAGCTTCGGGAGGGGGGGCACTGAAGCTTTCTTT.

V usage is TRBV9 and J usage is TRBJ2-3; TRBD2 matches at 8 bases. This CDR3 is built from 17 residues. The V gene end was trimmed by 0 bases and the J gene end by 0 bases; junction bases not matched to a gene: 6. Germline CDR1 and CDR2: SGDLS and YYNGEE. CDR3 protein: CASSVDPAGVSTDTQYF. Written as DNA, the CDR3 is TGTGCCAGCAGCGTAGATCCAGCGGGGGTGAGCACAGATACGCAGTATTTT.

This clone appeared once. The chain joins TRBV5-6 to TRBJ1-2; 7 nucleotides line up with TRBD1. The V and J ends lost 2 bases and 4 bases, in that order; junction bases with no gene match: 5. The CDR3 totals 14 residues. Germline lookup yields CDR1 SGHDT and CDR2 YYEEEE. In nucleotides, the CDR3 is TGTGCCAGCAGCTTCAACAGGGGTGGCTATGGCTACACCTTC. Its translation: CASSFNRGGYGYTF.

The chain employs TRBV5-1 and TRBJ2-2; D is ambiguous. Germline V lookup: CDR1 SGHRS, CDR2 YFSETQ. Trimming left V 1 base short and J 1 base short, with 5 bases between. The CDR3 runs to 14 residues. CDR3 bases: TGCGCCAGCAGCTTGTCCGGGAACACCGGGGAGCTGTTTTTT. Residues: CASSLSGNTGELFF.

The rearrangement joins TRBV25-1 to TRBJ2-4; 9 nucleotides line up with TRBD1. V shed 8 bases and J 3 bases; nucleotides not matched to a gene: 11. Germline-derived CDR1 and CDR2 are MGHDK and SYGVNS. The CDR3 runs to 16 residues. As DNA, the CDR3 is TGTGCCAGCGGGGGACAGGGAGTAAGTGGCAAAAACATTCAGTACTTC. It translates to CASGGQGVSGKNIQYF.

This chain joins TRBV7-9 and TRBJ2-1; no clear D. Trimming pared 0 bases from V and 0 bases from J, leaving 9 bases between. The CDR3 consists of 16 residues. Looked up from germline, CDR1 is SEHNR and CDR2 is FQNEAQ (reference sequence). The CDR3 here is CASSLAYTYSYNEQFF. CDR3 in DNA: TGTGCCAGCAGCTTAGCGTATACCTACTCCTACAATGAGCAGTTCTTC.

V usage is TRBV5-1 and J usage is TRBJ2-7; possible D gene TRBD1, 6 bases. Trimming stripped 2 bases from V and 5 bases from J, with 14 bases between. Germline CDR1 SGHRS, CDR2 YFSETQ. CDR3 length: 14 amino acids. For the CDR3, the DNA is TGCGCCAGCAGCTTACAGGGTACTGGGGACGAGCAGTACTTC. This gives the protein CASSLQGTGDEQYF.

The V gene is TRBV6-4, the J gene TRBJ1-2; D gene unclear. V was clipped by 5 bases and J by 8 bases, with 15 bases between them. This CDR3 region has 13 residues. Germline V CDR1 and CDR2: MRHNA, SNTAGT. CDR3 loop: CASSPSGLEGYTF. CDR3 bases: TGTGCCAGCAGTCCCTCGGGGTTGGAGGGCTACACCTTC.

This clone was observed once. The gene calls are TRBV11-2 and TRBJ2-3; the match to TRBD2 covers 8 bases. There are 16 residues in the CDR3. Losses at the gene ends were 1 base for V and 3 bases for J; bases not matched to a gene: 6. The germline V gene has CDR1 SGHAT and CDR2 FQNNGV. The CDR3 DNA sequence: TGTGCCAGCAGCTTAGCGGGAGGGCCAGGGACAGATACGCAGTATTTT. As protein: CASSLAGGPGTDTQYF.

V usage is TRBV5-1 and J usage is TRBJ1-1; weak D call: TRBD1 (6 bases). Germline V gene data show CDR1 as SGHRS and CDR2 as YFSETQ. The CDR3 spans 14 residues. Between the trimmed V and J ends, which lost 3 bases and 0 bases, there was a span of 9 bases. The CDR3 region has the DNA TGCGCCAGCAGCTCGGACAGTCTGAACACTGAAGCTTTCTTT. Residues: CASSSDSLNTEAFF.

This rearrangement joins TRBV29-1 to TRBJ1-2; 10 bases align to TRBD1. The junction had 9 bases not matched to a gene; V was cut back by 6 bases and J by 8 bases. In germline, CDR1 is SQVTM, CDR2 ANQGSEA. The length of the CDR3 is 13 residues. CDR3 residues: CSVVGQGTWGYTF. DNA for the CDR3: TGCAGCGTCGTGGGACAGGGGACGTGGGGCTACACCTTC.

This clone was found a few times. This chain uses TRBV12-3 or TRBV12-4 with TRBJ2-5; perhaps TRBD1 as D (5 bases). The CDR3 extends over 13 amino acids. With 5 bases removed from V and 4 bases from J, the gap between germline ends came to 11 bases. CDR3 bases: TGTGCCAGCAGTGCACAGGTCCGAGAGACCCAGTACTTC. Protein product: CASSAQVRETQYF.

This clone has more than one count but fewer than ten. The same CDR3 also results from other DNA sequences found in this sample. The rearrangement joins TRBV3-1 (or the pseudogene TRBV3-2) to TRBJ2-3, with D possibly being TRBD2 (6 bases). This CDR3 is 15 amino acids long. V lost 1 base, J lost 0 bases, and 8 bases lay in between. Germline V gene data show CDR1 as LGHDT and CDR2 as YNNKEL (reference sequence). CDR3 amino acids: CASSQAGDSTDTQYF. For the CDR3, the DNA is TGTGCCAGCAGCCAAGCGGGGGACAGCACAGATACGCAGTATTTT.

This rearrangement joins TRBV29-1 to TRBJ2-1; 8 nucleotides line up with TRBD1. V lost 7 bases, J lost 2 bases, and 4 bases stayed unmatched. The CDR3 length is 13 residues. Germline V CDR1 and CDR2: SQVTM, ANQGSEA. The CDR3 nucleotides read TGCAGCGCAGGACAGGGTACCTACAATGAGCAGTTCTTC. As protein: CSAGQGTYNEQFF.

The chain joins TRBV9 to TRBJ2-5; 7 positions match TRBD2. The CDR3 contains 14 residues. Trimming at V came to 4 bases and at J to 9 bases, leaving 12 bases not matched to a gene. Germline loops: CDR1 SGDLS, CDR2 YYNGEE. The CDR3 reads CASSPGTTHGAQYF. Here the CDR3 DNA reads TGTGCCAGCAGCCCAGGGACTACCCACGGGGCCCAGTACTTC.

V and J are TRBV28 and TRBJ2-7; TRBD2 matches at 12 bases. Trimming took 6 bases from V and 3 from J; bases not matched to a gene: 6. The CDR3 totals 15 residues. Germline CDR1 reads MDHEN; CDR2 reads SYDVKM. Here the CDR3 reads CASRGTSGQDYEQYF. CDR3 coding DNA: TGTGCCAGCAGGGGGACTAGCGGGCAGGACTACGAGCAGTACTTC.